This T cell receptor (beta chain) comes out of a study of a mutant IDH1 vaccine in newly diagnosed glioma. At the level of the study: At weeks 1, 3, 5, 7, 11, 15, 19 and 23, patients received a vaccination, eight in all. Vaccination started 4-6 weeks after radiotherapy alone, or with temozolomide cycles. Study conclusions and caveats: Detectable vaccine-induced immune responses arose in around 93% of patients. Pseudoprogression apparently lacked any relation to changes in top peripheral T cell clonotypes.

A remark on this clone: Its antigen remains unknown.

Profiling relied on immunoSEQ multiplex PCR, and the TCRdb table lists in-frame clones only, not all of them. The data show about 86,000 clones, over 75% seen once. V was trimmed by 0 bases and J by 2 bases, leaving 11 bases between them. The CDR3 sequence is 15 residues long. The germline CDR1 and CDR2 sequences are SGHRS and YFSETQ. Time point defined: week 23, last vaccination. Alongside topical imiquimod, each dose of vaccine comprised 300 ug of mutant IDH1 20-mer peptide. The TCR was taken from a man aged 25-45 years with glioma. Some clones in this sample may be carry-over from other donors' samples. Sequences were derived from PBMCs, sampled from a glioma patient whose treatment included an IDH1 peptide vaccine. The chain employs TRBV5-1 and TRBJ1-1; tentative D call: TRBD1 (5 bases). The chain's CDR3 is CASSLAGAGNTEAFF. In DNA form, the CDR3 reads TGCGCCAGCAGCTTGGCCGGGGCAGGCAACACTGAAGCTTTCTTT. The whole variable domain, remainder taken from reference TRBV5-1 and TRBJ1-1, is KAGVTQTPRYLIKTRGQQVTLSCSPISGHRSVSWYQQTPGQGLQFLFEYFSETQRNKGNFPGRFSGRQFSNSRSEMNVSTLELGDSALYLCASSLAGAGNTEAFFGQGTRLTVV.